The 8 T cell receptor beta chains listed next were all sequenced from one sample in a study of T cell changes during pregnancy in multiple sclerosis. Profiled with immunoSEQ multiplex PCR; TCRdb holds only in-frame clones, not every one. The sample contains roughly 84,000 clones, just under 95% of which appear only once. This material consisted of peripheral blood, taken in the third trimester of pregnancy. These receptor sequences come from a female donor in good health, enrolled as a control in a pregnancy study.

The V call is TRBV18, the J call TRBJ1-2; 7 nucleotides line up with TRBD1. CDR3 length: 14 amino acids. V shed 6 bases, J shed 8 bases, and the junction held 12 bases outside the gene matches. CDR1 is KGHSH, CDR2 LQKENI, per germline. The CDR3 protein is CASSLFGQEGGYTF. The CDR3, as DNA: TGTGCCAGCTCCCTCTTTGGACAGGAGGGGGGCTACACCTTC.

The chain uses TRBV2 and TRBJ1-1; D is possibly TRBD1 (6 bases). Between the trimmed V and J ends, which lost 8 bases and 1 base, there was a span of 17 bases. CDR1 is SNHLY, CDR2 FYNNEI, per germline. This CDR3 has 15 residues. CDR3 nucleotide sequence: TGTGCCAGCCTTTGGGACACGTCCCAGAACACTGAAGCTTTCTTT. Its protein product is CASLWDTSQNTEAFF.

The chain carries TRBV2 and TRBJ2-2; possible D gene TRBD1, 6 bases. The CDR3 is 13 amino acids. The V and J ends lost 10 bases and 6 bases respectively, with 15 bases between them. Germline CDR1 SNHLY, CDR2 FYNNEI. CDR3 amino acids: CATPNRVSGELFF. The CDR3 region has the DNA TGTGCCACCCCGAACAGGGTCTCCGGGGAGCTGTTTTTT.

The V gene is TRBV5-1, the J gene TRBJ2-5; TRBD2 matches at 12 bases. V shed 6 bases, J shed 5 bases, and the junction held 20 bases outside the gene matches. CDR1 and CDR2 from the germline V gene are SGHRS and YFSETQ. The CDR3 is made up of 19 amino acids. The CDR3 reads CASTQGASGRALERETQYF. Written as DNA, the CDR3 is TGCGCCAGCACCCAGGGGGCTAGCGGGAGGGCCCTCGAGCGGGAGACCCAGTACTTC. The full variable domain, rest sourced from reference TRBV5-1 and TRBJ2-5, is KAGVTQTPRYLIKTRGQQVTLSCSPISGHRSVSWYQQTPGQGLQFLFEYFSETQRNKGNFPGRFSGRQFSNSRSEMNVSTLELGDSALYLCASTQGASGRALERETQYFGPGTRLLVL.

This clone was recorded once. This chain joins TRBV28 and TRBJ1-4, with TRBD1 identical over 8 bases. After removal of 1 base from V and 8 bases from J, the junction contained 6 bases not matched to a gene. The germline gives CDR1 MDHEN, CDR2 SYDVKM. CDR3 length: 15 residues. CDR3 nucleotide sequence: TGTGCCAGCAGTTTATCGGACAGGGCGAGGGAAAAACTGTTTTTT. Translation: CASSLSDRAREKLFF.

V usage is TRBV4-1 and J usage is TRBJ1-2; D not resolved. The CDR3 spans 14 residues. Looked up from germline, CDR1 is MGHRA and CDR2 is YSYEKL. Between the trimmed V and J ends, which lost 2 bases and 4 bases, there was a span of 11 bases. The CDR3 reads CASSQSLGSYGYTF. The CDR3 nucleotides read TGCGCCAGCAGCCAAAGCCTGGGGAGCTATGGCTACACCTTC.

V is TRBV7-6 and J is TRBJ2-7, with 7 bases fitting TRBD1. Unmatched junction bases numbered 9, after V lost 1 base and J lost 6 bases. Looked up from germline, CDR1 is SGHVS and CDR2 is FNYEAQ. CDR3 length: 15 residues. CDR3 in amino acids: CASSLVLGGLSEQYF. CDR3 in DNA: TGTGCCAGCAGCTTAGTGCTAGGGGGCTTAAGCGAGCAGTACTTC.

The chain carries TRBV19 and TRBJ2-1, with 8 bases that match TRBD2. Looked up from germline, CDR1 is LNHDA and CDR2 is SQIVND (reference sequence). This CDR3 region has 15 residues. V dropped 3 bases and J dropped 1; count of bases not matched to a gene: 2. The CDR3 coding sequence is TGTGCCAGTAGTATTTCGGGAGGGTCCTACAATGAGCAGTTCTTC. Amino acids: CASSISGGSYNEQFF. The entire variable domain, with the rest obtained from reference TRBV19 and TRBJ2-1, is as follows: DGGITQSPKYLFRKEGQNVTLSCEQNLNHDAMYWYRQDPGQGLRLIYYSQIVNDFQKGDIAEGYSVSREKKESFPLTVTSAQKNPTAFYLCASSISGGSYNEQFFGPGTRLTVL.